These 20 T cell receptor beta chains share one sample of origin, sequenced in a study of lymphopenia after photon versus proton radiotherapy. TCRdb keeps only in-frame clones here, not all; method: immunoSEQ multiplex PCR. In the table there are tens of thousands of clones, over 90% of which are singletons. The input for sequencing was peripheral blood, taken from a patient treated with proton-based radiotherapy. These TCRs come from a woman aged 70 to 79 with pancreatic cancer. Some clones in this sample may be carry-over from other donors' samples.

This chain uses TRBV7-2 with TRBJ2-2, with a possible D match to TRBD2 (6 bases). The CDR3 has 16 residues. Trimming cost V 2 bases and J 4 bases, with 14 bases left between them. Germline lookup yields CDR1 SGHTA and CDR2 FQGNSA. The CDR3 DNA reads TGTGCCAGCAGCTTATTAGTAGCGGTTCGCACCGGGGAGCTGTTTTTT. Residues: CASSLLVAVRTGELFF.

V usage is TRBV7-9 and J usage is TRBJ2-7; maybe TRBD2 (5 bases). There are 13 residues in the CDR3. From germline, CDR1 is SEHNR and CDR2 FQNEAQ (reference sequence). The V and J ends lost 6 bases and 3 bases respectively, with 12 bases between them. CDR3 amino acids: CASRPQGGYEQYF. Here the CDR3 DNA reads TGTGCCAGCAGACCACAAGGAGGCTACGAGCAGTACTTC.

This clone is a singleton in its sample. V usage is TRBV9 and J usage is TRBJ2-3; 8 bases are a match to TRBD2. The germline CDR1 and CDR2 sequences are SGDLS and YYNGEE. The CDR3 has 15 amino acids. The J segment lost 6 bases and the V segment lost 2 bases, leaving 8 bases of the junction unmatched. The DNA for the CDR3 is TGTGCCAGCAGCGTGCTAGCGGGCCAGAAGGATACGCAGTATTTT. Its protein product is CASSVLAGQKDTQYF.

This clone was observed a handful of times. The chain recombines TRBV6-1 with TRBJ1-5, with 7 positions matching TRBD1. V gave up 5 bases and J gave up 2 bases; unmatched junction bases: 3. Germline V gives CDR1 MNHNS, CDR2 SASEGT. The length of the CDR3 is 14 residues. The CDR3 region has the DNA TGTGCCAGCAGTTGGGACAGCCGCAATCAGCCCCAGCATTTT. Amino acid sequence: CASSWDSRNQPQHF.

This clone was detected once. This chain connects TRBV29-1 to TRBJ1-1, with D possibly TRBD1 on 5 matching bases. The V end lost 3 bases, the J end lost 11 bases, and 7 bases lay between the germline ends. This CDR3 has 9 amino acids. CDR1 and CDR2 from the germline V gene are SQVTM and ANQGSEA. Here the CDR3 reads CSVEGGAFF. The DNA of the CDR3 is TGCAGCGTTGAGGGGGGGGCTTTCTTT.

The chain carries TRBV5-1 and TRBJ1-1, with 7 bases identical to TRBD1. The CDR3 contains 14 residues. The ends lost 2 bases at V and 4 bases at J; junction bases unmatched: 5. Germline values: CDR1 SGHRS, CDR2 YFSETQ. The CDR3 loop reads CASSFEGAGTEAFF. The CDR3 DNA reads TGCGCCAGCAGCTTTGAGGGGGCCGGCACTGAAGCTTTCTTT.

This clone has a single count. Germline and junction disagree at one end, which may indicate a read error. Different DNA sequences within this sample yield the same CDR3. V is TRBV13 and J is TRBJ2-3; 9 bases are shared with TRBD1. The CDR3 is made up of 16 amino acids. Looked up from germline, CDR1 is PRHDT and CDR2 is FYEKMQ (reference sequence). The CDR3, as DNA: TGCGCCAGCAGCCAGGCACGGGACAGGGACACAGATACGCAGTATTTT. It is translated as CASSQARDRDTDTQYF. Together with reference TRBV13 and TRBJ2-3, the CDR3 gives the full variable domain: AAGVIQSPRHLIKEKRETATLKCYPIPRHDTVYWYQQGPGQDPQFLISFYEKMQSDKGSIPDRFSAQQFSDYHSELNMSSLELGDSALYFCASSQARDRDTDTQYFGPGTRLTVL.

The rearrangement links TRBV10-3 to TRBJ2-3; the match to TRBD2 covers 8 bases. Losses at the gene ends were 4 bases for V and 5 bases for J; bases not matched to a gene: 11. Germline-derived CDR1 and CDR2 are ENHRY and SYGVKD. CDR3 size: 16 residues. The CDR3: CAISVAGGSAGDTQYF. CDR3 bases: TGTGCCATCAGTGTGGCGGGAGGTTCGGCGGGAGATACGCAGTATTTT.

The V gene is TRBV10-2, the J gene TRBJ2-7; D may be TRBD1 (6 bases). The CDR3 consists of 13 residues. With 6 bases removed from V and 3 bases from J, the gap between germline ends came to 12 bases. Germline V CDR1 and CDR2: WSHSY, SAAADI. CDR3 sequence (DNA): TGCGCCAGCAGGGCCGGGACATACTACGAGCAGTACTTC. Its translation is CASRAGTYYEQYF.

The rearrangement uses TRBV9 and TRBJ1-2, with 7 bases fitting TRBD1. CDR1 is SGDLS and CDR2 is YYNGEE in the germline V gene. With V trimmed by 4 bases and J by 3 bases, 3 bases remained unmatched. This CDR3 is built from 13 residues. CDR3 bases: TGTGCCAGCAGCCTTGGGACAGACTATGGCTACACCTTC. Protein: CASSLGTDYGYTF.

The chain couples TRBV29-1 to TRBJ2-7, with 14 bases matching TRBD2. Germline V CDR1 and CDR2: SQVTM, ANQGSEA. The CDR3 has 13 residues. The ends lost 6 bases at V and 3 bases at J; junction bases unmatched: 1. The CDR3 region has the DNA TGCAGCGTAGGGACTAGCGGGAGCTACGAGCAGTACTTC. Its protein is CSVGTSGSYEQYF.

This clone was counted once. The chain recombines TRBV5-1 with TRBJ2-7; the D gene is possibly TRBD1 (5 bases). The V end lost 3 bases, the J end lost 4 bases, and 14 bases lay between the germline ends. The CDR3 totals 14 residues. Per the germline V gene, CDR1 is SGHRS and CDR2 is YFSETQ. CDR3 bases: TGCGCCAGCAGCTCGAAGGGGAACAGATACGAGCAGTACTTC. This translates into CASSSKGNRYEQYF.

The chain employs TRBV29-1 and TRBJ2-3, with D unclear. V shed 0 bases and J shed 2 bases, with 3 bases lying between them. The CDR3 runs to 12 residues. Germline CDR1 SQVTM, CDR2 ANQGSEA. CDR3 DNA: TGCAGCGTTGAAGAGGTCACAGATACGCAGTATTTT. It yields the protein CSVEEVTDTQYF.

As regards this clone: At one end, the junction sequence differs from germline, possibly due to a read error. Here the CDR3 DNA reads TGTGCCAGCAGCCCGGGGGGGATCTCTGGAAACACCGTATATTTT. This gives the protein CASSPGGISGNTVYF. The chain joins TRBV7-2 to TRBJ1-3; possible D gene TRBD1, 5 bases. CDR1 and CDR2 from the germline V gene are SGHTA and FQGNSA. The CDR3 covers 15 residues.

The chain uses TRBV10-3 and TRBJ2-6; a possible D gene is TRBD2 (5 bases). CDR3 length: 15 residues. V was trimmed by 6 bases and J by 2 bases, leaving 11 bases between them. In germline, CDR1 is ENHRY, CDR2 SYGVKD. The CDR3 sequence: CAIRDGEPGANVLTF. The DNA for the CDR3 is TGTGCCATCAGGGACGGGGAACCTGGGGCCAACGTCCTGACTTTC.

As concerns this clone: Other DNA sequences of this sample code for an identical CDR3. CDR3 sequence (DNA): TGTGCTAGTGGTCCCGGAGGCGCGACAGATACGCAGTATTTT. As protein: CASGPGGATDTQYF. The chain recombines TRBV12-5 with TRBJ2-3, with TRBD2 as a possible D gene (5 bases). The ends were cut back, 5 bases at V and 3 bases at J, with 12 bases in the middle. CDR1 and CDR2 (germline): LGHNT, FRNRAP. CDR3 length: 14 amino acids.

CDR3 residues: CASSSPGLAGGLETQYF. The CDR3 DNA reads TGTGCCAGCAGTTCGCCGGGACTAGCGGGAGGGCTGGAGACCCAGTACTTC. The J gene is TRBJ2-5, the V gene TRBV28; the match to TRBD2 covers 16 bases. Germline V gene sequence: CDR1 MDHEN, CDR2 SYDVKM. The CDR3 covers 17 residues. V shed 4 bases and J 5 bases; nucleotides not matched to a gene: 7.

The chain combines TRBV28 with TRBJ2-5, with D unclear. Germline CDR1 MDHEN, CDR2 SYDVKM. This CDR3 has 13 residues. Trimming shortened V by 1 base and J by 5 bases, and 8 bases separated the two germline ends. CDR3 nucleotide sequence: TGTGCCAGCAGTTTATTCAACCGGGAGACCCAGTACTTC. Translating it yields CASSLFNRETQYF.

The chain links TRBV29-1 to TRBJ2-1, with TRBD2 matching 12 bases. CDR1 and CDR2 (germline): SQVTM, ANQGSEA. The CDR3 has 18 amino acids. V shed 1 base, J shed 2 bases, and the junction held 9 bases outside the gene matches. The CDR3 spells CSVEGETSGSLAYNEQFF. CDR3 nucleotides: TGCAGCGTTGAAGGGGAGACTAGCGGGAGCCTAGCCTACAATGAGCAGTTCTTC.

V and J are TRBV10-3 and TRBJ2-3; a weak D match, TRBD2 (5 bases). Germline CDR1 is ENHRY and CDR2 is SYGVKD. The CDR3 loop spans 13 amino acids. V was cut by 7 bases and J by 1 base, with 9 bases left in between. The DNA of the CDR3 is TGTGCCATCACCAGCGGTCGCACAGATACGCAGTATTTT. This sequence encodes CAITSGRTDTQYF.